The TCR beta chain under discussion was sequenced for a study of blood T cell repertoires in COVID-19. Measured with immunoSEQ multiplex PCR; TCRdb has only the in-frame clones, and not every one. The sample consists of about 400,000 clones, roughly 86% of them appearing once. Germline CDR1 and CDR2: SGHTA and FQGTGA. The CDR3 is made up of 14 amino acids. Trimming at V came to 4 bases and at J to 4 bases, leaving 6 bases not matched to a gene. The TCR was taken from a woman in her 30s who had recovered from COVID-19. The chain links TRBV7-3 to TRBJ1-2; 7 nucleotides agree with TRBD1. Sequencing used PBMCs or T cells enriched from blood (not recorded which). CDR3 loop: CASSSDRSPYGYTF. The DNA of the CDR3 is TGTGCCAGCAGCTCGGACAGGTCCCCCTATGGCTACACCTTC.